This TCR beta chain was profiled in a study of CD8 T cells in ankylosing spondylitis. A few counts support this clonotype. Its antigen is still unknown. Researchers built TCR beta libraries using quantitative 5'-RACE with molecular barcodes. TCRdb used MiXCR to reprocess the 5' RACE reads, holding one entry per CDR3 protein. The sample contains some 840,000 distinct CDR3 sequences, about an eighth of which appear only once. Study-level findings and limits: CD8+ disease-linked clones were present at relatively low frequencies in blood. The study looked at matched synovial fluid samples from ankylosing spondylitis patients. Disease-linked clones were reported to be significantly enriched there. Ankylosing spondylitis blood appeared to carry a characteristic TCR beta motif of roughly 8 highly homologous variants.

This receptor was obtained from a male donor with ankylosing spondylitis. The specimen was blood, either unsorted or a sorted T cell fraction (not recorded which).

The CDR3 sequence is CASSQVVGNTIYF. The CDR3 nucleotides are TGTGCCAGCAGCCAAGTCGTCGGAAACACCATATATTTT. The V call is TRBV11-2, the J call TRBJ1-3, with D unclear. CDR1 and CDR2 (germline): SGHAT, FQNNGV. CDR3 size: 13 residues. The V and J ends lost 5 bases and 4 bases respectively, with 9 bases between them. Full variable domain (missing parts from reference TRBV11-2 and TRBJ1-3): EAGVAQSPRYKIIEKRQSVAFWCNPISGHATLYWYQQILGQGPKLLIQFQNNGVVDDSQLPKDRFSAERLKGVDSTLKIQPAKLEDSAVYLCASSQVVGNTIYFGEGSWLTVV.